The 16 T cell receptor beta chains listed next were all sequenced from one sample in a study of early T cells in non-severe SARS-CoV-2 infection. TCRdb re-analysed the 5' RACE reads in MiXCR, keeping a single row per CDR3 protein. The sample holds tens of thousands of distinct CDR3 sequences, around 12% seen once. Sequencing was performed on whole blood. These receptors were collected from an adult who was a healthcare worker with PCR-confirmed SARS-CoV-2 infection or an uninfected control (not recorded which).

This clonotype has just a few counts. The V gene is TRBV11-3, the J gene TRBJ2-1; D gene ambiguous. The CDR3 loop spans 11 amino acids. Germline CDR1 and CDR2: SGHNT and YENEEA. The V end was cut by 5 bases, the J end by 10 bases, with 9 bases between. CDR3 in DNA: TGTGCCAGCAGCCGAGGAGTAGAGCAGTTCTTC. It codes for CASSRGVEQFF.

The table lists this clonotype with many counts. The chain carries TRBV3-1 and TRBJ2-7; 8 bases are a match to TRBD1. CDR1 and CDR2 from the germline V gene are LGHDT and YNNKEL (reference sequence). The CDR3 runs 15 residues. V was pared by 0 bases and J by 4 bases, with 5 bases of the junction left unmatched. The CDR3, as DNA: TGTGCCAGCAGCCAAGATCAGGGACAGGTGTACGAGCAGTACTTC. It translates to CASSQDQGQVYEQYF.

This chain joins TRBV20-1 and TRBJ2-7; 11 positions match TRBD2. J lost 3 bases, V lost 6 bases, and 4 bases had no gene match. Looked up from germline, CDR1 is DFQATT and CDR2 is SNEGSKA (reference sequence). This CDR3 has 13 amino acids. Written as DNA, the CDR3 is TGCAGTGCCACTAGCGGGAGATTCTACGAGCAGTACTTC. Its protein is CSATSGRFYEQYF.

This clonotype was found many times. The V and J genes are TRBV15 and TRBJ1-1; D is unclear. Trimming removed 0 bases at V and 0 bases at J, with 8 bases between. CDR3 length: 15 amino acids. CDR1 and CDR2 (germline): LNHNV, YYDKDF (reference sequence). The CDR3 sequence: CATSREGSVNTEAFF. CDR3 nucleotides: TGTGCCACCAGCAGAGAGGGATCCGTGAACACTGAAGCTTTCTTT.

The sample holds a few counts of this clonotype. The chain recombines TRBV10-2 with TRBJ1-1, with 7 bases identical to TRBD1. Germline CDR1 is WSHSY and CDR2 is SAAADI. The CDR3 contains 13 residues. V was clipped by 10 bases and J by 1 base; unmatched bases: 6. In DNA form, the CDR3 reads TGCGCCACTGAACAGGGGACGAACACTGAAGCTTTCTTT. Translated: CATEQGTNTEAFF.

This clonotype was picked up many times. The CDR3 reads CASSFWEETQYF. The DNA of the CDR3 is TGTGCCAGCAGCTTTTGGGAAGAGACCCAGTACTTC. V is TRBV7-6 and J is TRBJ2-5, with D unclear. Per germline, CDR1 SGHVS and CDR2 FNYEAQ. The CDR3 spans 12 residues. Trimming removed 3 bases at V and 3 bases at J, with 5 bases between.

This clonotype was seen many times. The chain carries TRBV7-7 and TRBJ2-1, with D possibly matching TRBD1 (6 bases). V was cut by 4 bases and J by 3 bases, with 7 bases left in between. The CDR3 spans 13 residues. The germline V gene has CDR1 SSHAT and CDR2 FNYEAQ (reference sequence). CDR3 sequence (DNA): TGTGCCAGCAGCTCGGACAGCTACAATGAGCAGTTCTTC. This encodes CASSSDSYNEQFF.

In its sample, this clonotype was seen a few times. The CDR3 nucleotides are TGCAGTGCTAGCAGCGGGAGGGCCAGCGATACGCAGTATTTT. Protein: CSASSGRASDTQYF. This sequence joins TRBV20-1 and TRBJ2-3; 10 bases line up with TRBD2. The trim removed 3 bases at V and 6 bases at J, leaving 6 bases unmatched. CDR3 size: 14 residues. Germline CDR1 is DFQATT and CDR2 is SNEGSKA (reference sequence).

This clonotype is labeled as medium-sized. The chain employs TRBV7-8 and TRBJ2-3, with TRBD2 identical over 11 bases. The J segment lost 1 base and the V segment lost 4 bases, leaving 13 bases of the junction unmatched. In germline, CDR1 is SGHVS, CDR2 FQNEAQ. This CDR3 has 19 amino acids. CDR3 residues: CASSSKVVAGGRGTDTQYF. DNA for the CDR3: TGTGCCAGCAGCTCGAAGGTGGTAGCGGGAGGGCGGGGCACAGATACGCAGTATTTT.

This sequence joins TRBV30 and TRBJ1-5, with D possibly matching TRBD1 (5 bases). From germline, CDR1 is GTSNPN and CDR2 SVGIG (reference sequence). V lost 3 bases and J 5 bases, leaving 14 bases between the germline ends. The CDR3 extends over 14 amino acids. CDR3 in DNA: TGTGCCTGGAGCCGGGGGTCAGGTTATCAGCCCCAGCATTTT. It is translated as CAWSRGSGYQPQHF.

This clonotype was found a few times. The rearrangement joins TRBV30 to TRBJ2-1, with 10 nucleotides matching TRBD1. Unmatched junction bases numbered 4, after V lost 3 bases and J lost 2 bases. Germline V gives CDR1 GTSNPN, CDR2 SVGIG (reference sequence). There are 15 residues in the CDR3. CDR3 amino acids: CAWSPGTGAYNEQFF. The DNA of the CDR3 is TGTGCCTGGAGCCCCGGGACAGGGGCCTACAATGAGCAGTTCTTC.

This clonotype was detected a few times. This chain connects TRBV7-2 to TRBJ2-3, with 13 bases identical to TRBD2. CDR3 length: 16 amino acids. Germline trimming cut 5 bases from V and 2 bases from J; bases unmatched to any gene: 4. From germline, CDR1 is SGHTA and CDR2 FQGNSA. CDR3 nucleotide sequence: TGTGCCAGCAGCGCGGGACTAGCGGGAAACACAGATACGCAGTATTTT. Protein product: CASSAGLAGNTDTQYF.

The chain links TRBV5-1 to TRBJ2-1; TRBD2 agrees at 10 bases. V gave up 0 bases and J gave up 4 bases; unmatched junction bases: 1. Germline V gene sequence: CDR1 SGHRS, CDR2 YFSETQ. The CDR3 has 15 amino acids. CDR3 residues: CASSLASGSYNEQFF. CDR3 DNA sequence: TGCGCCAGCAGCTTGGCTAGCGGGAGTTACAATGAGCAGTTCTTC.

The chain joins TRBV7-9 to TRBJ2-7, with 14 bases fitting TRBD2. Germline V gene data show CDR1 as SEHNR and CDR2 as FQNEAQ (reference sequence). V trimming: 5 bases; J trimming: 3 bases; junction bases outside the gene matches: 6. The CDR3 spans 16 residues. The CDR3 nucleotides are TGTGCCAGCAGCCGGACTAGCGGGAGGCTCCTCTACGAGCAGTACTTC. Translated: CASSRTSGRLLYEQYF.

This chain joins TRBV6-2 or TRBV6-3 and TRBJ2-1, with a tentative D call TRBD2 (5 bases). Trimming removed 7 bases at V and 4 bases at J, with 17 bases between. Germline V gene sequence: CDR1 MNHEY, CDR2 SVGEGT. The CDR3 length is 15 residues. The CDR3 DNA reads TGTGCCAGCACCTCTTTAGGACTGCTTTACAATGAGCAGTTCTTC. Its translation is CASTSLGLLYNEQFF.

This clonotype was observed many times. The CDR3 sequence: CASSLEGTTNEKLFF. The CDR3 DNA follows: TGTGCCAGCAGCTTAGAGGGTACAACTAATGAAAAACTGTTTTTT. V is TRBV7-2 and J is TRBJ1-4; D call uncertain. The CDR3 is made up of 15 amino acids. V shed 1 base and J shed 0 bases, with 6 bases lying between them. In germline, CDR1 is SGHTA, CDR2 FQGNSA.